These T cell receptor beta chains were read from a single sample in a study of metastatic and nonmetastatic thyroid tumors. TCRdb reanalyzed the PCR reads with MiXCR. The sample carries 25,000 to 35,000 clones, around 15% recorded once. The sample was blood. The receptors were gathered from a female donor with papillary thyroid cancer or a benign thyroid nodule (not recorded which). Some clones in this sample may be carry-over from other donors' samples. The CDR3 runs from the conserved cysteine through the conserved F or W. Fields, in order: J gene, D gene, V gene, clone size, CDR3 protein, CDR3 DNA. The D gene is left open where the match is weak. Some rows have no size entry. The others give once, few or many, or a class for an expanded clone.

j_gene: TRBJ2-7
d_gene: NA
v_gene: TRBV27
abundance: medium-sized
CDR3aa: CASSLGRGQGSFYEQYF
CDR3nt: TGTGCCAGCAGTTTGGGTCGTGGGCAGGGGTCCTTCTACGAGCAGTACTTC

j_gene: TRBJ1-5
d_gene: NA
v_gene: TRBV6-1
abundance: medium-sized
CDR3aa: CASRDSNQPQHF
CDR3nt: TGTGCCAGCAGGGACAGCAATCAGCCCCAGCATTTT

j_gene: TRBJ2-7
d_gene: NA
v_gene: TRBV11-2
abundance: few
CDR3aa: CASSLDPSYEQYF
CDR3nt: TGTGCCAGCAGCTTAGATCCTTCCTACGAGCAGTACTTC

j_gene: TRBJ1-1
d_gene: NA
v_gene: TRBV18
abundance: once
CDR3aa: CASSNDRNTGAFF
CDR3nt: TGTGCCAGCTCAAATGACAGGAACACTGGAGCTTTCTTT

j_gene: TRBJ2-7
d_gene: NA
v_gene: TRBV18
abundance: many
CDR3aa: CASSPTALYEQYF
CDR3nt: TGTGCCAGCTCACCGACAGCACTCTACGAGCAGTACTTC

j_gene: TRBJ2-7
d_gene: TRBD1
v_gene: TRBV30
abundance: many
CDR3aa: CAWRVRGQGEQYF
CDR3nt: TGTGCCTGGAGAGTCAGGGGGCAGGGGGAGCAGTACTTC

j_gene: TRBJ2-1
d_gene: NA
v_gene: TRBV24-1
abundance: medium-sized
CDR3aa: CATQLGDLDEQFF
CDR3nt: TGTGCCACCCAACTCGGGGATCTCGATGAGCAGTTCTTC

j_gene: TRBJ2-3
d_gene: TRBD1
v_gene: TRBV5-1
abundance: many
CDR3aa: CASSLLGTGGGTQYF
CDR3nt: TGCGCCAGCAGCTTGTTGGGGACAGGGGGAGGTACGCAGTATTTT

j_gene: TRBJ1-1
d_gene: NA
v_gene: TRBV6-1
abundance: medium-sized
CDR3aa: CASTLRSNTEAFF
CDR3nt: TGTGCCAGCACGTTAAGAAGTAACACTGAAGCTTTCTTT

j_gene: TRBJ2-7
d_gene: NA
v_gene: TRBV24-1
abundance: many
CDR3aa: CATSDSRVSYEQYF
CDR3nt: TGTGCCACCAGTGATTCCAGAGTGTCCTACGAGCAGTACTTC

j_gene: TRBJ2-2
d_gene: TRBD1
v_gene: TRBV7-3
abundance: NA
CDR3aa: CASSTQPTGANTGELFF
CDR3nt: TGTGCCAGCAGCACCCAACCCACAGGGGCGAACACCGGGGAGCTGTTTTTT

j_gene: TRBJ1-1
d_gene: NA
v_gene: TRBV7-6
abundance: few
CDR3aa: CATDDLNTEAFF
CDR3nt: TGTGCCACCGACGATTTGAACACTGAAGCTTTTTTT

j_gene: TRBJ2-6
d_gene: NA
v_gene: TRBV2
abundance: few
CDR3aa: CASSEGRANVLTF
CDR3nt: TGTGCCAGCAGTGAAGGTAGGGCCAACGTCCTGACTTTC

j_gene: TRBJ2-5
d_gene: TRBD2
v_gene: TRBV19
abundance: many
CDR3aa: CASRWAGEETQYF
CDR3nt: TGTGCCAGTCGGTGGGCGGGAGAAGAGACCCAGTACTTC

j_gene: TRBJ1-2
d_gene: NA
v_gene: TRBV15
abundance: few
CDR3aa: CATISSPMTQYGYTF
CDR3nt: TGTGCCACCATCAGCTCGCCAATGACACAGTATGGCTACACCTTC

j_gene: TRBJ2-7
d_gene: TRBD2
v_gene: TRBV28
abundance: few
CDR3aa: CASEGEGRPQYF
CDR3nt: TGTGCCAGCGAAGGGGAGGGCCGTCCCCAGTACTTC

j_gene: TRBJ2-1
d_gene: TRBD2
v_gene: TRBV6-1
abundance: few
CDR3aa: CASPGTSGGANEQFF
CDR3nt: TGTGCCAGCCCTGGGACTAGCGGGGGGGCAAATGAGCAGTTCTTC

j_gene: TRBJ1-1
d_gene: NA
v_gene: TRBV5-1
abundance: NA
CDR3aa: CASSLSYSNTEAFF
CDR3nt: TGCGCCAGCAGCTTATCCTATTCGAACACTGAAGCTTTCTTT